The rows below give T cell receptor beta chains drawn from one sample of a study of blood T cell repertoires in COVID-19. The data were produced by immunoSEQ multiplex PCR, yet TCRdb's version contains in-frame clones alone and is incomplete. The sample records 40,000 to 50,000 clones, about 90% being singletons. Sequencing input: peripheral blood. Receptors originate from a man between 65 and 85 years old with active COVID-19. The CDR3 runs from the conserved cysteine through the conserved F or W. D genes are given only for firm matches. Clone size is not always given. Where it is, it says once, few, many or a class for expanded clones.

TRBJ2-3,-,TRBD2,TRBV9,TGTGCCAGCAGCACTCGGGAGGGGACTAGCGGATCAGATACGCAGTATTTT,CASSTREGTSGSDTQYF
TRBJ1-1,-,TRBD1,TRBV4-1,TGCGCCAGCAGCCAGAACAGGGGGGTTAACACTGAAGCTTTCTTT,CASSQNRGVNTEAFF
TRBJ2-1,-,TRBD2,TRBV3-1/TRBV3-2,TGTGCCAGCACCCTCGGGGTAGCGGGGGCCAATGAGCAGTTCTTC,CASTLGVAGANEQFF
TRBJ2-2,-,-,TRBV6-5,TGTGCCAGCAGTCTACGTGCGAACACCGGGGAGCTGTTTTTT,CASSLRANTGELFF
TRBJ2-7,-,-,TRBV5-5,TGTGCCAGCAGCTTGGCCCTCGCTCGGGTCGGGGGCTCCTACGAGCAGTACTTC,CASSLALARVGGSYEQYF
TRBJ2-5,once,TRBD2,TRBV2,TGTGCCAGCAGGACCCCCGGGGGGGCGCAAGAGACCCAGTACTTC,CASRTPGGAQETQYF
TRBJ1-5,-,-,TRBV7-2,TGTGCCAGCAGCTACACAGGGAATCAGCCCCAGCATTTT,CASSYTGNQPQHF
TRBJ1-4,-,-,TRBV7-9,TGTGCCAGCAGCCGGGAGGAAAAACTGTTTTTT,CASSREEKLFF
TRBJ2-2,-,-,TRBV6-4,TGTGCCAGCAGTAAGGAGGGACAGATTAACACCGGGGAGCTGTTTTTT,CASSKEGQINTGELFF
TRBJ1-6,-,TRBD1,TRBV6-5,TGTGCCAGCAGTTACGGGGACAGGCCGGGGCATTCACCCCTCCACTTT,CASSYGDRPGHSPLHF
TRBJ2-1,-,-,TRBV15,TGTGCCACCAGCAGGTCCACTTTTTCCTACAATGAGCAGTTCTTC,CATSRSTFSYNEQFF
TRBJ2-2,-,TRBD1,TRBV5-1,TGCGCCAGCAGCTACGGGACAGGGGACACCGGGGAGCTGTTTTTT,CASSYGTGDTGELFF
TRBJ1-3,-,-,TRBV6-2/TRBV6-3,TGTGCCAGCAGCCCCAGGGTGTTCTCTGGAAACACCATATATTTT,CASSPRVFSGNTIYF
TRBJ1-1,-,-,TRBV6-1,TGTGCCAGCAGTGATCCCCGGTATGAAGCTTTCTTT,CASSDPRYEAFF
TRBJ2-7,-,TRBD2,TRBV9,TGTGCCAGCAGCCCGGGCGGGGGGCCCTCCTACGAGCAGTACTTC,CASSPGGGPSYEQYF
TRBJ2-1,-,-,TRBV3-1/TRBV3-2,TGTGCCAGCAGCCAAGAGGGACTCCAGGCCAATGAGCAGTTCTTC,CASSQEGLQANEQFF
TRBJ1-6,-,TRBD1,TRBV7-2,TGTGCCAGCAGCCCCGGGACAGTAAATTCACCCCTCCACTTT,CASSPGTVNSPLHF
TRBJ1-2,-,-,TRBV7-2,TGTGCCAGCAGCCAAAGAGGGATTTATGGCTACACCTTC,CASSQRGIYGYTF
TRBJ1-4,once,-,TRBV25-1,TGTGCCAGCAGTCAAGTCTCTGGCCGGAGGAGTGGAGAAAAACTGTTTTTT,CASSQVSGRRSGEKLFF
TRBJ1-3,-,TRBD1,TRBV5-1,TGCGCCAGCAGCGTGCAGGGGGTCGGTGGAAACACCATATATTTT,CASSVQGVGGNTIYF
TRBJ2-1,-,TRBD1,TRBV30,TGTGCCTGGAGGGACCTAACAGGGGTGTCCTACAATGAGCAGTTCTTC,CAWRDLTGVSYNEQFF
TRBJ1-4,-,-,TRBV3-1/TRBV3-2,TGTGCCAGCAGCCAAGATGGGGGGGCCAGGTTAAAGAAACTGTTTTTT,CASSQDGGARLKKLFF
TRBJ2-2,-,-,TRBV28,TGTGCCAGCAGTTCGGGACAAAACACCGGGGAGCTGTTTTTT,CASSSGQNTGELFF
TRBJ2-7,once,-,TRBV7-2,TGTGCCAGCAGCTCTCGGTTCACCTACGAGCAGTACTTC,CASSSRFTYEQYF
TRBJ2-1,-,TRBD2,TRBV7-2,TGTGCCAGCAGCTTAGTAGCGGGGGGGCGGGCCAATGAGCAGTTCTTC,CASSLVAGGRANEQFF
TRBJ1-3,-,-,TRBV6-5,TGTGCCAGCAGTTCAGGCACCGCCTCTGGAAACACCATATATTTT,CASSSGTASGNTIYF
TRBJ2-1,-,-,TRBV19,TGTGCCAGTAGTGGGGGGACAGCGGCGGATGAGCAGTTCTTC,CASSGGTAADEQFF
TRBJ1-1,-,TRBD1,TRBV4-3,TGCGCCAGCAGCCAAGTCAGGGGACAGGGGACTGAAGCTTTCTTT,CASSQVRGQGTEAFF
TRBJ1-5,-,TRBD1,TRBV29-1,TGCAGCGCTGGGGGACAGGGTAATCAGCCCCAGCATTTT,CSAGGQGNQPQHF
TRBJ2-7,once,TRBD1,TRBV30,TGTGCCTGGAGTGTGTACGACAGGGGCGCACGCGCTTCCTACGAGCAGTACTTC,CAWSVYDRGARASYEQYF
TRBJ2-7,-,TRBD1,TRBV13,TGTGCCAGCAGCCAGACTCTCACCGGGACAGGAGGGGACGAGCAGTACTTC,CASSQTLTGTGGDEQYF
TRBJ2-7,-,TRBD2,TRBV2,TGTGCCAGCGGAGAACAGGAGGGACTAGAGCAGTACTTC,CASGEQEGLEQYF
TRBJ1-1,once,-,TRBV19,TGTGCCAGTAGTGTCGGACAGATCCTAATGAACACTGAAGCTTTCTTT,CASSVGQILMNTEAFF
TRBJ1-5,-,-,TRBV5-1,TGCGCCAGCAGCTTGGGGGGAGGTCGGAGTCAGCCCCAGCATTTT,CASSLGGGRSQPQHF
TRBJ1-5,-,-,TRBV19,TGTGCCAGTAGTATTCCAGGACAGCCACCTAATCAGCCCCAGCATTTT,CASSIPGQPPNQPQHF
TRBJ2-3,-,TRBD2,TRBV9,TGTGCCAGCAGCACTAGCGGGGCCGCTGAAGAGACGCAGTATTTT,CASSTSGAAEETQYF
TRBJ2-5,-,TRBD2,TRBV30,TGTGCCTGGAGCCTAGCGGGTTCAGAGACCCAGTACTTC,CAWSLAGSETQYF
TRBJ2-3,-,TRBD2,TRBV7-9,TGTGCCAGCAGCTTATTGAGCGGGGGCACAGATACGCAGTATTTT,CASSLLSGGTDTQYF
TRBJ1-1,-,-,TRBV5-4,TGTGCCAGCAGCCCCTCCGAACCGTCAGGGCCAAATTTGAACACTGAAGCTTTCTTT,CASSPSEPSGPNLNTEAFF
TRBJ2-7,-,-,TRBV5-1,TGCGCCAGCAGCCCGGACTATTACGAGCAGTACTTC,CASSPDYYEQYF
TRBJ2-3,-,TRBD1,TRBV18,TGTGCCAGCTCGTCGACAGGGGGCGCATTTACAGATACGCAGTATTTT,CASSSTGGAFTDTQYF
TRBJ1-6,-,-,TRBV11-2,TGTGCCAGCAGCTTAGTCAGAAGCTCCTATAATTCACCCCTCCACTTT,CASSLVRSSYNSPLHF
TRBJ1-5,once,-,TRBV28,TGTGCCAGCAGTCCCGAGAGGGTGACTCAGCCCCAGCATTTT,CASSPERVTQPQHF